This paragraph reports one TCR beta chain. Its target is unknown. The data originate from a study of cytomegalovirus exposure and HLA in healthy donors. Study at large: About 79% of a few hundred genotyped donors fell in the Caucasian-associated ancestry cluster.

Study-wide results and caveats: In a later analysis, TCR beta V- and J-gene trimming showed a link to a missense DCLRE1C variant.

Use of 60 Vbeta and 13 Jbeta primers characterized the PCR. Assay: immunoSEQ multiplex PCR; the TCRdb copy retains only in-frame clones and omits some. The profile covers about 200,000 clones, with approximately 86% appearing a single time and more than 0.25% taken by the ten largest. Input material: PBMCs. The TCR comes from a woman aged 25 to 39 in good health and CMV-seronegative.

In DNA, the CDR3 is TGTGCCAGCAGCTTATTACGGGGGGCGCTTAGCAATGAGCAGTTCTTC. This translates into CASSLLRGALSNEQFF. The J gene is TRBJ2-1, the V gene TRBV7-2, with D perhaps TRBD2 (7 bases). The ends were cut back, 2 bases at V and 6 bases at J, with 17 bases in the middle. The germline CDR1 and CDR2 sequences are SGHTA and FQGNSA. The CDR3 runs to 16 residues.